This T cell receptor (beta chain) was found in a study of T cells in Graves' hyperthyroidism and ophthalmopathy. This CDR3 region has 15 residues. CDR1 DFQATT and CDR2 SNEGSKA come from the germline V gene (reference sequence). RNA transcripts yielded amplified TCR beta CDR3 regions. The TCR CDR3 first-round RT-PCR relied on the HTBI primer set. MiXCR, run by TCRdb on the multiplex PCR reads, gives a single entry per CDR3 protein. The sample includes roughly 710,000 distinct CDR3 sequences, 30% to 40% of them seen just once. Participants, patients aged 18 to 65, had newly diagnosed hyperthyroidism with a duration under 2 months. Exclusion criteria comprised uncontrolled infection, other autoimmune disease, pregnancy or lactation. Isolation of PBMCs was performed on 8.5 to 10 ml fresh peripheral blood.

The chain uses TRBV20-1 and TRBJ2-2, with 8 positions matching TRBD1. This receptor was identified in a woman aged 40 to 50 with Graves' hyperthyroidism. The sample was blood. The CDR3 DNA is TGCAGCCTCCTCTCCGGGACAGGGAACACCGGGGAGCTGTTTTTT. Its protein product is CSLLSGTGNTGELFF.